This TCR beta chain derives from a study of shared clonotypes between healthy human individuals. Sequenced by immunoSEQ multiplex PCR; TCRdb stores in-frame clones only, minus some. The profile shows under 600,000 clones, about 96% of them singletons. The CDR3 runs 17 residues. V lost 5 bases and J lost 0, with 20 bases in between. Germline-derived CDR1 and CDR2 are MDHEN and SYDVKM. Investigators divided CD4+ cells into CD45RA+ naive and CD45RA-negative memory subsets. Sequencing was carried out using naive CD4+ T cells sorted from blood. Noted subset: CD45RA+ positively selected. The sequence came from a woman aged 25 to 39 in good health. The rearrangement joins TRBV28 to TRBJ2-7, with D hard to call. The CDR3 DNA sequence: TGTGCCAGCAGTCCCCATGGATGGGGTCGAAGCTCCTACGAGCAGTACTTC. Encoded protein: CASSPHGWGRSSYEQYF.